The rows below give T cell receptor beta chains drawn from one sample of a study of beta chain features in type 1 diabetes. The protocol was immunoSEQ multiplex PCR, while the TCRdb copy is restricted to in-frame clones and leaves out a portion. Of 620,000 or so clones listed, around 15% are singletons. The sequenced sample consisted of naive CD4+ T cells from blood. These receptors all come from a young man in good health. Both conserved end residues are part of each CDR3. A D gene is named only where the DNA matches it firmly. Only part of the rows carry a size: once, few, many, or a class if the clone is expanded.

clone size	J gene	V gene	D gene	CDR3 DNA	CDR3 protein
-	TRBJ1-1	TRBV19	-	TGTGCCAGTAGTGACAGAGCAAACACTGAAGCTTTCTTT	CASSDRANTEAFF
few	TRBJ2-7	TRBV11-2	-	TGTGCCAGCAGCTTAGTCTCCGCGGCCCACTCCTACGAGCAGTACTTC	CASSLVSAAHSYEQYF
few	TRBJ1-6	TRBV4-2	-	TGTGCCAGCAGCCAAGGTAATAAGGAGACGAAAAATTCACCCCTCCACTTT	CASSQGNKETKNSPLHF
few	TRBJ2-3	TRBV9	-	TGTGCCAGCAGCCCCCAGAGAGCGGCGGGGGCCCGCCCAGATACGCAGTATTTT	CASSPQRAAGARPDTQYF
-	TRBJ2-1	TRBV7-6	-	TGTGCCAGCAGCTCCCAGGGTTACAATGAGCAGTTCTTC	CASSSQGYNEQFF
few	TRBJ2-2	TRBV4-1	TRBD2	TGCGCCAGCAGCTTCGGGCCTAGCGGGACACGCACCGGGGAGCTGTTTTTT	CASSFGPSGTRTGELFF
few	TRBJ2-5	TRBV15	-	TGTGCCACCAGCAGAGAGCTCGTCCAAGAGACCCAGTACTTC	CATSRELVQETQYF
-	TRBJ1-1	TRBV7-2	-	TGTGCCAGCAGCTTAGGTCGCCAGAACACTGAAGCTTTCTTT	CASSLGRQNTEAFF
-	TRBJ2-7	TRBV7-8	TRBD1	TGTGCCAGCAGCTTTGACAGGGGAGGCCACGAGCAGTACTTC	CASSFDRGGHEQYF
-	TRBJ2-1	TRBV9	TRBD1	TGTGCCAGCAGCGCCCGGGACAGGCTTCTAGATTACAATGAGCAGTTCTTC	CASSARDRLLDYNEQFF
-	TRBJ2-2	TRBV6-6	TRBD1	TGTGCCGGGGGCAGGGGGCTAGAGACCGGGGAGCTGTTTTTT	CAGGRGLETGELFF
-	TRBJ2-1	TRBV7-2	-	TGTGCCAGCAGCAAACTCGGGGAGCAGTTCTTC	CASSKLGEQFF
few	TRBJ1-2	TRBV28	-	TGTGCCAGCAGTGAAAGTAAAGTCCGAGGAGGCTACACCTTC	CASSESKVRGGYTF
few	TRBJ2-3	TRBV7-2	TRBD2	TGTGCCAGCAGCGCCGGGAGGGGAGGTGGAGATACGCAGTATTTT	CASSAGRGGGDTQYF
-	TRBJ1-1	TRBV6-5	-	TGTGCCAGCAGTTCCACAGTAAACAGGGCGAACACTGAAGCTTTCTTT	CASSSTVNRANTEAFF
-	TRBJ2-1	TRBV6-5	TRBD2	TGTGCCAGCAGCCAACTAGCGGCCTCCTACAATGAGCAGTTCTTC	CASSQLAASYNEQFF
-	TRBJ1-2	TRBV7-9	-	TGTGCCAGCAGCTTAGAATGGCAGGGGCACTATGGCTACACCTTC	CASSLEWQGHYGYTF
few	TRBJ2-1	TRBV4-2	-	TGTGCCAGCAGCCCACTCGGAGATTTAAGCGGTGAGCAGTTCTTC	CASSPLGDLSGEQFF
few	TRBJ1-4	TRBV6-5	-	TGTGCCAGCAGTTACAGGCGGGGAAGTGAAAAACTGTTTTTT	CASSYRRGSEKLFF
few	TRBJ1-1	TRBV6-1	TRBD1	TGTGCCGACAGACAGGGGCTGGACACTGAAGCTTTCTTT	CADRQGLDTEAFF
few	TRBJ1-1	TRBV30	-	TGTGCCTGGAGTGAAACAGGGCCCGCCGAAGCTTTCTTT	CAWSETGPAEAFF
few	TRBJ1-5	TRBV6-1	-	TGTGCCAGCAGGGGCAGGGTTAGCAATCAGCCCCAGCATTTT	CASRGRVSNQPQHF
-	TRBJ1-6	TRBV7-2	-	TGTGCCAGCAGCCCCAGACAGTCCTATAATTCACCCCTCCACTTT	CASSPRQSYNSPLHF
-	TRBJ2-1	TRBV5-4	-	TGTGCCAGCAGCTCCCCAGGGATGTCGGGTGAGCAGTTCTTC	CASSSPGMSGEQFF
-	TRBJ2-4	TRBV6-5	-	TGTGCCAGCAGTTACTCCGCGGGGGCTAAAAACATTCAGTACTTC	CASSYSAGAKNIQYF